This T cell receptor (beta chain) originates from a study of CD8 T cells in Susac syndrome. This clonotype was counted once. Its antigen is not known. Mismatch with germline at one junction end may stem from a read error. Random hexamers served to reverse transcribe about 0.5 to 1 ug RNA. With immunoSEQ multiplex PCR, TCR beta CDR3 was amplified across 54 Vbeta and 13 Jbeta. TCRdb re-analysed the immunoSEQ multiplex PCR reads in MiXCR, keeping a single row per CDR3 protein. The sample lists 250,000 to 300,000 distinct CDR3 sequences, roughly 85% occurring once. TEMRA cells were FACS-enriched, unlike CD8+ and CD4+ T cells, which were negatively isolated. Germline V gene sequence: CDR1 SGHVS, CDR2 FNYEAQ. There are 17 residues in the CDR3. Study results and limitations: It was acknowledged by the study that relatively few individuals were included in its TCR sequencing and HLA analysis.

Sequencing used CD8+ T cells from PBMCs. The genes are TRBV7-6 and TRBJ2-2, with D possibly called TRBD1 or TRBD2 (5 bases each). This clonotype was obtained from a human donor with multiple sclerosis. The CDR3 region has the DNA TGTGCCAGCAGCTCCCGGGACCCAAAAGCGAAAACCGGGGAGCTGTTTTTT. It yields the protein CASSSRDPKAKTGELFF.